Reported below is one T cell receptor (beta chain). Germline CDR1 and CDR2: SGHRS and YFSETQ. V was cut by 3 bases and J by 1 base, with 8 bases left in between. The CDR3 is made up of 13 amino acids. TCRdb analysed the RT-PCR reads with MiXCR anew, one entry per CDR3 protein. The sample holds more than 850,000 distinct CDR3 sequences, about a sixth seen once. This entry belongs to a study of patients and donors after allogeneic stem cell transplantation. This clonotype was sampled from a human donor who was either an allogeneic HSCT recipient or a stem cell or donor lymphocyte infusion donor (not recorded which). It is not recorded whose cells these are; they may come from a transplant donor. The chain is built from TRBV5-1 and TRBJ2-7, with D unclear. The specimen was blood, either unsorted or a sorted T cell fraction (not recorded which). As DNA, the CDR3 is TGCGCCAGCAGCTCTGCCAGATCCTACGAGCAGTACTTC. This translates into CASSSARSYEQYF.